This T cell receptor (beta chain) stems from a study of blood T cell repertoires in COVID-19. Study context: The study drew acute and convalescent COVID-19 samples from the United States, Italy and Spain.

Authors' data handling: Scientists estimated how many nucleated cells there were by amplifying reference gene primers. The data were produced by immunoSEQ multiplex PCR, yet TCRdb's version contains in-frame clones alone and is incomplete. V, J and clone size were drawn from that table, and D and trimming were deduced from the DNA. The sample includes 60,000 to 80,000 clones, around 89% of them seen just once. Germline V lookup: CDR1 GTSNPN, CDR2 SVGIG (reference sequence). Deletions cut 0 bases from V and 0 bases from J, with 8 bases between. This CDR3 region has 15 residues. The sequencing input was peripheral blood. This chain uses TRBV30 with TRBJ1-4, with D maybe TRBD1 (5 bases). The TCR sequence derives from a man aged 55 to 69 with acute or convalescent COVID-19. The CDR3 nucleotides read TGTGCCTGGAGTGTACGGGGGGCAACTAATGAAAAACTGTTTTTT. Translating gives CAWSVRGATNEKLFF.